Listed here are 30 T cell receptor beta chains from one sample, sequenced in a study of T-cell reconstitution after alpha-beta-depleted transplantation in children. Unique molecular identifiers were incorporated during preparation of the TCRbeta library. From the PCR reads, TCRdb called clonotypes with MiXCR, one entry per CDR3 protein. The sample lists fewer than 250,000 distinct CDR3 sequences; 8.2% were seen once. The sequenced sample was PBMCs, mostly from graft donor cells, obtained 180 days after TCRalphabeta/CD19-depleted stem cell transplant. The origin of the receptors is a male patient younger than 18 who had a stem cell transplant for acute lymphoblastic leukemia, so the T cells may come from the graft donor.

This clonotype was seen ten or more times. This chain connects TRBV20-1 to TRBJ2-7; possibly TRBD1 for D (5 bases). The CDR3 runs to 12 residues. V was trimmed by 3 bases and J by 3 bases, leaving 9 bases between them. Germline assignment: CDR1 DFQATT and CDR2 SNEGSKA (reference sequence). CDR3 residues: CSASRQGYEQYF. DNA of the CDR3: TGCAGTGCTAGTAGGCAGGGCTACGAGCAGTACTTC.

This clonotype was seen repeatedly, ten times or more. The chain is built from TRBV6-2 or TRBV6-3 and TRBJ2-1, with a weak D call TRBD2 (5 bases). This CDR3 spans 18 amino acids. CDR1 is MNHEY, CDR2 SVGEGT, per germline. V lost 2 bases and J lost 5, with 22 bases in between. The CDR3 spells CASSYPPHRDNPHNEQFF. The CDR3 nucleotides read TGTGCCAGCAGTTACCCCCCTCACCGGGATAATCCGCACAATGAGCAGTTCTTC.

The sample holds many counts of this clonotype. The chain recombines TRBV20-1 with TRBJ2-2, with TRBD1 identical over 10 bases. CDR1 and CDR2 (germline): DFQATT, SNEGSKA (reference sequence). J lost 5 bases, V lost 3 bases, and 6 bases had no gene match. This CDR3 is built from 15 residues. The CDR3 DNA reads as TGCAGTGCTAGCGATACGGACAGGGGGACCGGGGAGCTGTTTTTT. Translation: CSASDTDRGTGELFF.

This clonotype was counted many times. V and J are TRBV28 and TRBJ1-5; the match to TRBD1 covers 9 bases. The CDR3 has 15 residues. The trim removed 5 bases at V and 2 bases at J, leaving 4 bases unmatched. Germline CDR1 and CDR2: MDHEN and SYDVKM. DNA of the CDR3: TGTGCCAGCAGTCCAACAGGGGGCCGCAATCAGCCCCAGCATTTT. Protein: CASSPTGGRNQPQHF.

This clonotype has a count of ten or more. V gene TRBV4-1 combines with J gene TRBJ2-7, with TRBD1 matching 7 bases. The CDR3 is 15 amino acids. Trimming cost V 3 bases and J 0 bases; bases outside gene matches: 5. Germline CDR1 and CDR2: MGHRA and YSYEKL. CDR3 in amino acids: CASSHGTVFSYEQYF. DNA of the CDR3: TGCGCCAGCAGCCATGGGACAGTATTCTCCTACGAGCAGTACTTC.

For this clonotype: One base away lies a much larger clone, so this may be a sequencing read error. This chain links TRBV7-6 with TRBJ2-1; D gene uncertain. This CDR3 region has 13 residues. The germline CDR1 and CDR2 sequences are SGHVS and FNYEAQ. This chain's CDR3 is CASSLGVFDERFF. In DNA form, the CDR3 reads TGTGCCAGCAGCTTAGGGGTATTCGATGAGCGGTTCTTC.

This clonotype was counted ten times or more. V usage is TRBV9 and J usage is TRBJ2-7; perhaps TRBD2 as D (5 bases). This CDR3 contains 14 residues. Trimming cost V 4 bases and J 0 bases, with 11 bases left between them. Germline CDR1 is SGDLS and CDR2 is YYNGEE. CDR3 in DNA: TGTGCCAGCAGCCTCGGGGTTACCTCCTACGAGCAGTACTTC. It encodes CASSLGVTSYEQYF.

This clonotype was counted at least ten times. The chain links TRBV6-1 to TRBJ1-4, with D tentatively TRBD1 (6 bases). The ends were cut back, 0 bases at V and 8 bases at J, with 13 bases in the middle. Germline CDR1 MNHNS, CDR2 SASEGT. CDR3 size: 15 residues. CDR3 region: CASSEAWRGGEKLFF. In DNA, the CDR3 is TGTGCCAGCAGTGAAGCGTGGAGGGGGGGGGAAAAACTGTTTTTT.

The rearrangement uses TRBV7-2 and TRBJ1-5; 7 nucleotides agree with TRBD1. The CDR3 contains 13 residues. V shed 2 bases, J shed 7 bases, and the junction held 2 bases outside the gene matches. Germline CDR1 and CDR2: SGHTA and FQGNSA. The CDR3 reads CASSLNRGQPQHF. DNA for the CDR3: TGTGCCAGCAGCTTAAACAGGGGCCAGCCCCAGCATTTT.

There are many counts of this clonotype. The CDR3 DNA follows: TGCGCCAGCAGCGAGGGACACGGCACAGATACGCAGTATTTT. Residues: CASSEGHGTDTQYF. V is TRBV5-1 and J is TRBJ2-3, with D possibly TRBD1 on 6 matching bases. V lost 4 bases, J lost 1 base, and 10 bases lay in between. Germline V gene lookup returns CDR1 SGHRS and CDR2 YFSETQ. The CDR3 spans 14 residues.

This clonotype appeared many times. This rearrangement joins TRBV5-5 to TRBJ1-2; possibly TRBD1 for D (6 bases). The germline V and J ends were trimmed by 4 bases and 6 bases, with 16 bases remaining between them. Germline V gene data show CDR1 as SGHKS and CDR2 as YYEKEE (reference sequence). The CDR3 covers 14 residues. The CDR3 loop is CASSPQDSLNGYTF. The CDR3 nucleotides are TGTGCCAGCAGCCCTCAGGACAGTCTCAATGGCTACACCTTC.

The table lists this clonotype with many counts. The chain is built from TRBV7-2 and TRBJ2-5, with TRBD1 matching 9 bases. CDR1 and CDR2 (germline): SGHTA, FQGNSA. This CDR3 has 17 amino acids. J lost 6 bases, V lost 4 bases, and 15 bases had no gene match. The DNA for the CDR3 is TGTGCCAGCAGCTCCCGGGGGGCCCGGGACAGGGAGAAGACCCAGTACTTC. Protein sequence: CASSSRGARDREKTQYF.

In its sample, this clonotype was seen a few times. This chain connects TRBV19 to TRBJ2-7; TRBD1 is a possible D gene (6 bases). CDR1 LNHDA and CDR2 SQIVND come from the germline V gene (reference sequence). With 10 bases removed from V and 2 bases from J, the gap between germline ends came to 12 bases. This CDR3 is 12 amino acids long. The CDR3 spells CATRGSPYEQYF. CDR3 coding DNA: TGTGCCACCAGGGGAAGCCCCTACGAGCAGTACTTC.

V gene TRBV9 combines with J gene TRBJ2-2, with 10 bases lining up with TRBD1. V gave up 3 bases and J gave up 4 bases; unmatched junction bases: 6. CDR3 length: 16 amino acids. Looked up from germline, CDR1 is SGDLS and CDR2 is YYNGEE. This chain's CDR3 is CASSADRGLATGELFF. The CDR3 DNA is TGTGCCAGCAGCGCTGACAGGGGGCTTGCCACCGGGGAGCTGTTTTTT.

This clonotype was recorded at least ten times. An end of the junction differs from the germline gene, which may be a read error. The chain links TRBV5-6 to TRBJ2-7, with D perhaps TRBD1 (6 bases). The CDR3 runs 11 residues. CDR1 and CDR2 (germline): SGHDT, YYEEEE. As DNA, the CDR3 is TGTGCCAGCAGCTCCCGACAGGCCTCTACCTTC. Its translation: CASSSRQASTF. Based on the CDR3 plus reference TRBV5-6 and TRBJ2-7, the full variable domain is DAGVTQSPTHLIKTRGQQVTLRCSPKSGHDTVSWYQQALGQGPQFIFQYYEEEERQRGNFPDRFSGHQFPNYSSELNVNALLLGDSALYLCASSSRQASTFGPGTRLTVT.

This clonotype came up many times. V and J are TRBV18 and TRBJ2-1, with a tentative D call TRBD2 (5 bases). Trimming removed 7 bases from V and 0 bases from J, with 13 bases in between. The germline V gene encodes CDR1 KGHSH and CDR2 LQKENI. The CDR3 length is 15 residues. The CDR3 protein is CASYSGVRSYNEQFF. The CDR3, as DNA: TGTGCCAGCTACTCCGGGGTTCGCTCCTACAATGAGCAGTTCTTC.

At least ten counts were recorded for this clonotype. V usage is TRBV6-1 and J usage is TRBJ2-3; TRBD1 or TRBD2 may be the D gene (6 bases each). Germline V gene sequence: CDR1 MNHNS, CDR2 SASEGT. The V and J ends lost 3 bases and 0 bases respectively, with 10 bases between them. The CDR3 runs 15 residues. This CDR3 reads CASSEQGTSTDTQYF. CDR3 DNA: TGTGCCAGCAGTGAGCAGGGGACTAGCACAGATACGCAGTATTTT.

This clonotype was recorded at least ten times. The CDR3 region has the DNA TGTGCCAGCAGTTCTCCTAAACTAGCGCCTTACAATGAGCAGTTCTTC. Encoded protein: CASSSPKLAPYNEQFF. The chain employs TRBV12-3 or TRBV12-4 and TRBJ2-1; TRBD2 matches at 7 bases. The CDR3 contains 16 residues. V lost 4 bases and J lost 4; bases outside the gene matches: 10.

This clonotype was recorded at least ten times. V and J are TRBV6-5 and TRBJ1-2; possibly TRBD1 for D (5 bases). Germline CDR1 and CDR2: MNHEY and SVGAGI. V was trimmed by 0 bases and J by 8 bases, leaving 10 bases between them. The CDR3 is 13 residues long. The CDR3 spells CASSYSVGVGYTF. CDR3 coding DNA: TGTGCCAGCAGTTACTCGGTGGGGGTGGGCTACACCTTC.

This clonotype was seen repeatedly, ten times or more. The CDR3 nucleotides read TGTGCCAGCAGCGGAGGGGATATCTCAGCTAACTATGGCTACACCTTC. Its protein product is CASSGGDISANYGYTF. This chain joins TRBV9 and TRBJ1-2, with D perhaps TRBD1 (5 bases). The CDR3 runs 16 residues. V shed 3 bases and J shed 0 bases, with 15 bases lying between them. Germline V gives CDR1 SGDLS, CDR2 YYNGEE.

This clonotype appeared a few times. The gene calls are TRBV4-3 and TRBJ2-7; D unclear. With 1 base removed from V and 2 bases from J, the gap between germline ends came to 12 bases. The CDR3 runs 15 residues. Germline V CDR1 and CDR2: LGHNA, YSLEER. CDR3 sequence (DNA): TGCGCCAGCAGCCAAGGGCTTACTATCCCCTACGAGCAGTACTTC. Translating gives CASSQGLTIPYEQYF.

This clonotype was detected many times. The chain has TRBV28 and TRBJ2-7; D possibly uses TRBD1 or TRBD2 (5 bases each). Trimming left V 6 bases short and J 2 bases short, with 11 bases between. This CDR3 has 13 amino acids. Germline values: CDR1 MDHEN, CDR2 SYDVKM. Here the CDR3 DNA reads TGTGCCAGCAGGGCCGGGACCCCCTACGAGCAGTACTTC. Amino acid sequence: CASRAGTPYEQYF.

In its sample, this clonotype was seen many times. In nucleotides, the CDR3 is TGTGCCAGCAGCTTGGACCGGGACAGGGGATATACCGGGGAGCTGTTTTTT. Translated, it gives CASSLDRDRGYTGELFF. The V and J genes are TRBV5-8 and TRBJ2-2; 10 nucleotides match TRBD1. Trimming cost V 0 bases and J 5 bases; bases outside gene matches: 7. The length of the CDR3 is 17 residues. Germline V CDR1 and CDR2: SGHTS, YDEGEE.

This clonotype was seen repeatedly, ten times or more. The V and J genes are TRBV7-2 and TRBJ2-2, with 10 bases matching TRBD1. Germline assignment: CDR1 SGHTA and CDR2 FQGNSA. Trimming took 7 bases from V and 6 from J; bases not matched to a gene: 8. This CDR3 is built from 15 residues. CDR3 protein: CASTDRGPSPGELFF. CDR3 DNA sequence: TGTGCCAGCACCGACAGGGGGCCCTCCCCCGGGGAGCTGTTTTTT. Full variable domain (rest looked up from reference TRBV7-2 and TRBJ2-2): GAGVSQSPSNKVTEKGKDVELRCDPISGHTALYWYRQSLGQGLEFLIYFQGNSAPDKSGLPSDRFSAERTGGSVSTLTIQRTQQEDSAVYLCASTDRGPSPGELFFGEGSRLTVL.

This clonotype has ten or more counts. This chain links TRBV3-1 with TRBJ1-5; D possibly corresponds to TRBD1 (5 bases). The V and J ends lost 4 bases and 1 base respectively, with 5 bases between them. The CDR3 consists of 13 residues. Germline loops: CDR1 LGHDT, CDR2 YNNKEL (reference sequence). CDR3 sequence reads: CASSRQSNQPQHF. The CDR3 DNA sequence: TGTGCCAGCAGCCGACAGAGCAATCAGCCCCAGCATTTT.

At least ten counts were recorded for this clonotype. This rearrangement joins TRBV12-3 or TRBV12-4 to TRBJ2-3, with TRBD2 matching over 10 bases. Unmatched junction bases numbered 5, after V lost 5 bases and J lost 0 bases. The CDR3 has 16 amino acids. The CDR3 region is CASSPWTSGSTDTQYF. CDR3 nucleotides: TGTGCCAGCAGTCCCTGGACTAGCGGTAGCACAGATACGCAGTATTTT.

Note on this clonotype: A much larger clone lies one base from this, so it may be a read error. The CDR3 end shows no conserved phenylalanine or tryptophan, and so a read error is likely. This chain connects TRBV13 to TRBJ1-2; no reliable D call. V was cut by 3 bases and J by 3 bases, with 11 bases left in between. Germline CDR1 reads PRHDT; CDR2 reads FYEKMQ (reference sequence). There are 14 residues in the CDR3. The CDR3 DNA reads TGTGCCAGCAGCTTTAGCACCGACTACTATGGCTACACCATC. It yields the protein CASSFSTDYYGYTI.

This clonotype was detected many times. CDR3 nucleotide sequence: TGTGCCAGCAGTTATTACGGCTATTACTACGAGCAGTACTTC. Its protein is CASSYYGYYYEQYF. The V call is TRBV6-5, the J call TRBJ2-7; D is unresolved. Looked up from germline, CDR1 is MNHEY and CDR2 is SVGAGI. This CDR3 contains 14 residues. V gave up 3 bases and J gave up 3 bases, with 12 bases separating them.

This clonotype was seen many times. The rearrangement links TRBV5-1 to TRBJ1-1; TRBD1 is a possible D gene (5 bases). Trimming took off 4 bases at V and 11 bases at J, with 12 bases between the two ends. This CDR3 has 11 amino acids. Germline V CDR1 and CDR2: SGHRS, YFSETQ. The CDR3 is CASSGGLGAFF. In DNA form, the CDR3 reads TGCGCCAGCAGCGGGGGACTGGGTGCTTTCTTT.

This clonotype was picked up many times. The rearrangement uses TRBV10-3 and TRBJ1-5; the D gene is possibly TRBD1 (6 bases). The V end was cut by 6 bases, the J end by 0 bases, with 12 bases between. Per the germline V gene, CDR1 is ENHRY and CDR2 is SYGVKD. The CDR3 has 15 residues. The CDR3 DNA reads as TGTGCCATCAGCCCGACAGGAGATAGCAATCAGCCCCAGCATTTT. Its translation is CAISPTGDSNQPQHF.